The rows below give T cell receptor beta chains drawn from one sample of a study of blood T cell repertoires in COVID-19. This table comes from immunoSEQ multiplex PCR, and its TCRdb copy is limited to in-frame clones, with some not included. This sample carries 310,000 or so clones, more than 85% of them seen once, and the ten largest clones take around 1.4%. The sample was peripheral blood. Receptors were obtained from a man aged 70 or older with acute or convalescent COVID-19. CDR3s include the opening cysteine and the closing phenylalanine or tryptophan. D genes are given only for firm matches. Size is stated for part of the rows, as once, few or many counts, or as a class when the clone is expanded.

d_gene	abundance	v_gene	j_gene	CDR3aa	CDR3nt
.	.	TRBV9	TRBJ1-5	CASSVGDDRGQPQHF	TGTGCCAGCAGCGTAGGAGACGATCGAGGTCAGCCCCAGCATTTT
.	.	TRBV28	TRBJ1-5	CASGGVTGGNQPQHF	TGTGCCAGTGGGGGGGTCACGGGTGGCAATCAGCCCCAGCATTTT
TRBD1	.	TRBV7-9	TRBJ2-5	CASSNRDRGDYETQYF	TGTGCCAGCAGCAACCGGGACAGGGGTGATTATGAGACCCAGTACTTC
.	.	TRBV27	TRBJ2-2	CASSLWLAGELFF	TGTGCCAGCAGTTTGTGGCTAGCCGGGGAGCTGTTTTTT
.	.	TRBV19	TRBJ2-7	CASSNERSYEQYF	TGTGCCAGTAGTAATGAGAGGTCCTACGAGCAGTACTTC
.	.	TRBV25-1	TRBJ2-7	CASRAFDEQYF	TGTGCCAGCAGAGCATTCGACGAGCAGTACTTC
.	.	TRBV5-1	TRBJ1-6	CASSPVAGFSSPLHF	TGCGCCAGCAGCCCCGTAGCGGGCTTCTCCTCACCCCTCCACTTT
TRBD2	few	TRBV15	TRBJ2-2	CATSTREGSGELFF	TGTGCCACCAGCACCCGGGAGGGTAGCGGGGAGCTGTTTTTT
.	.	TRBV9	TRBJ2-1	CASSVGNSGPSSYNEQFF	TGTGCCAGCAGCGTAGGGAATAGCGGCCCCAGCTCCTACAATGAGCAGTTCTTC
TRBD1	.	TRBV11-3	TRBJ2-1	CASSIGQGGEQFF	TGTGCCAGCAGCATCGGACAGGGCGGCGAGCAGTTCTTC
.	.	TRBV27	TRBJ1-2	CASSSTSRQPYGYTF	TGTGCCAGCAGTTCCACTTCCCGCCAACCCTATGGCTACACCTTC
.	.	TRBV5-1	TRBJ2-7	CASSLLAFPDEQYF	TGCGCCAGCAGCTTGTTAGCCTTCCCAGACGAGCAGTACTTC
TRBD1	.	TRBV6-5	TRBJ1-5	CASSYYRGSQPQHF	TGTGCCAGCAGTTACTACAGGGGAAGTCAGCCCCAGCATTTT
TRBD2	.	TRBV25-1	TRBJ2-5	CASSARLAGTETQYF	TGTGCCAGCAGTGCCAGACTAGCGGGGACTGAGACCCAGTACTTC
TRBD2	.	TRBV7-7	TRBJ2-5	CASSLGLAGVEETQYF	TGTGCCAGCAGCTTAGGACTAGCGGGAGTGGAAGAGACCCAGTACTTC
.	.	TRBV28	TRBJ1-5	CASSLGQGTQPQHF	TGTGCCAGCAGTTTAGGGCAGGGTACTCAGCCCCAGCATTTT
TRBD1	.	TRBV2	TRBJ2-1	CASRGQGMSNEQFF	TGTGCCAGCCGAGGACAGGGGATGAGCAATGAGCAGTTCTTC
.	.	TRBV9	TRBJ1-2	CASSVAGVGYTF	TGTGCCAGCAGCGTAGCCGGGGTGGGCTACACCTTC
TRBD1	.	TRBV15	TRBJ2-5	CATSRGQGETQYF	TGTGCCACCAGCAGGGGACAGGGAGAGACCCAGTACTTC
.	.	TRBV28	TRBJ2-2	CASSPPGLGGELFF	TGTGCCAGCAGTCCACCGGGGTTGGGCGGGGAGCTGTTTTTT
.	.	TRBV5-6	TRBJ1-5	CASSRRGSNQPQHF	TGTGCCAGCAGCCGGCGGGGGAGCAATCAGCCCCAGCATTTT
.	.	TRBV28	TRBJ1-5	CATLLGRTNQPQHF	TGTGCCACCCTCTTGGGGCGGACCAATCAGCCCCAGCATTTT
.	.	TRBV6-2/TRBV6-3	TRBJ2-7	CASSYGGALRTYEQYF	TGTGCCAGCAGTTACGGGGGGGCTCTAAGGACTTACGAGCAGTACTTC
TRBD2	.	TRBV10-3	TRBJ2-1	CAISGLLAGARNNEQFF	TGTGCCATCAGTGGCCTACTAGCGGGGGCCCGAAACAATGAGCAGTTCTTC
.	.	TRBV6-5	TRBJ1-4	CASSYAIGATNEKLFF	TGTGCCAGCAGTTACGCTATCGGGGCAACTAATGAAAAACTGTTTTTT
.	.	TRBV11-2	TRBJ2-1	CASSLGRLGIYNEQFF	TGTGCCAGCAGCTTAGGTAGACTAGGGATTTACAATGAGCAGTTCTTC
TRBD2	.	TRBV19	TRBJ2-4	CASSIDSGSGNIQYF	TGTGCCAGTAGTATAGATAGCGGGAGTGGAAACATTCAGTACTTC
.	.	TRBV28	TRBJ1-5	CASSPTRGQPQHF	TGTGCCAGCAGTCCCACAAGGGGTCAGCCCCAGCATTTT
.	once	TRBV28	TRBJ1-2	CASSLLLPIGGYTF	TGTGCCAGCAGCCTACTCTTGCCCATCGGTGGCTACACCTTC
.	.	TRBV18	TRBJ1-4	CASSLSQGTSGEKLFF	TGTGCCAGCTCACTATCCCAGGGAACATCAGGGGAAAAACTGTTTTTT
.	.	TRBV19	TRBJ1-1	CASSITGGAFGDTEAFF	TGTGCCAGTAGTATCACGGGCGGGGCATTCGGGGACACTGAAGCTTTCTTT
TRBD1	.	TRBV28	TRBJ2-3	CASSSWDRGSDTQYF	TGTGCCAGCAGTTCGTGGGACAGGGGGTCGGATACGCAGTATTTT
.	.	TRBV3-1/TRBV3-2	TRBJ2-7	CASSLISRAYEQYF	TGTGCCAGCAGCCTTATTAGCCGAGCCTACGAGCAGTACTTC
TRBD1	.	TRBV5-1	TRBJ2-1	CASSLALTGQGYEQFF	TGCGCCAGCAGCTTGGCCCTGACGGGACAGGGCTATGAGCAGTTCTTC
.	.	TRBV7-8	TRBJ2-3	CASSPFTDTQYF	TGTGCCAGCAGCCCGTTCACAGATACGCAGTATTTT
.	.	TRBV27	TRBJ2-1	CASSFRTGYRNNEQFF	TGTGCCAGCAGTTTCCGTACAGGGTATCGGAACAATGAGCAGTTCTTC
TRBD1	.	TRBV18	TRBJ1-4	CASSPSTGLDREKLFF	TGTGCCAGCTCACCGTCGACAGGGCTAGATAGAGAAAAACTGTTTTTT
.	few	TRBV30	TRBJ1-1	CAGGQMNTEAFF	TGTGCCGGAGGACAGATGAACACTGAAGCTTTCTTT
TRBD1	.	TRBV30	TRBJ2-7	CAWKRAGGYYEQYF	TGTGCCTGGAAACGGGCAGGGGGTTATTACGAGCAGTACTTC